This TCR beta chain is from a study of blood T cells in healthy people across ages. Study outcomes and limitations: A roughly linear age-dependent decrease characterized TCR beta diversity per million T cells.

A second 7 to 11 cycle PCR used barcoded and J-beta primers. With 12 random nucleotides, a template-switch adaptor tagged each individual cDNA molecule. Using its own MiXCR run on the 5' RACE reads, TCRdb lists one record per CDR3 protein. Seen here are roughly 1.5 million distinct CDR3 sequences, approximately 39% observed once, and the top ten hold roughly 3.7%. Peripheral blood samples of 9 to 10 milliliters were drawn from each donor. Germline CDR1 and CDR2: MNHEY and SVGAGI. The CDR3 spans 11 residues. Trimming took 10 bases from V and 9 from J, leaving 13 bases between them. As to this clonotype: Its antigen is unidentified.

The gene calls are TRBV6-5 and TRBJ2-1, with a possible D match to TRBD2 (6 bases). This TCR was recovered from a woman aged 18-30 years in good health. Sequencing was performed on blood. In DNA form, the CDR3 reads TGTGCCACCAGCAAGGGAGGTGAGCAGTTCTTC. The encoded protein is CATSKGGEQFF.